This TCR beta chain was sequenced during a study of blood T cell repertoires in COVID-19. Method: immunoSEQ multiplex PCR; TCRdb's copy keeps in-frame clones and lacks some. This repertoire shows 310,000 or so clones, roughly 89% found once; its top ten account for about 6.1%. The ends were cut back, 0 bases at V and 0 bases at J, with 6 bases in the middle. Germline CDR1 is SGHRS and CDR2 is YFSETQ. The CDR3 is 15 amino acids. The receptor was derived from a woman in her thirties or forties who had recovered from COVID-19. The V gene is TRBV5-1, the J gene TRBJ1-4, with D unclear. The material sequenced was PBMCs or T cells enriched from blood (not recorded which). The CDR3 DNA is TGCGCCAGCAGCTTGGGTCCAGCAACTAATGAAAAACTGTTTTTT. This translates into CASSLGPATNEKLFF.